This T cell receptor beta chain emerged from a study of shared clonotypes between healthy human individuals. V trimming: 4 bases; J trimming: 5 bases; junction bases outside the gene matches: 4. Germline CDR1 WNHNN, CDR2 SYGVQD (reference sequence). The CDR3 is 13 amino acids. Cells designated naive CD8 were CD45RO-negative and were positively selected for CCR7, with terminally differentiated effector memory CD45RA+ cells excluded. All participating donors were Caucasian adults from Nashville, Tennessee. A note on this clone: The antigen is not known.

Every immunoSEQ plate was one replicate of a subset's evenly spread DNA. The method was immunoSEQ multiplex PCR; TCRdb's version includes in-frame clones alone and lacks a portion of them. The top ten clones hold 1.2% of a sample with some 1,900,000 clones, about 95% of them seen once. General study points: Clonotypes not shared had lower generation probabilities than those common to all four donors. In the sorted subsets, rarefaction showed sequencing was incomplete despite large depth.

The receptor comes from a man between 18 and 29 years old in good health. V gene TRBV10-1 combines with J gene TRBJ2-5, with 7 bases that match TRBD1. The sequencing input was naive CD8+ T cells sorted from blood. In DNA, the CDR3 is TGCGCCAGCAGTGGACAGGGAGACGAGACCCAGTACTTC. Translating it yields CASSGQGDETQYF.